This entry concerns a single T cell receptor (beta chain). This specimen belongs to a study of control samples from healthy donors and cancer patients. Germline values: CDR1 SGHTA, CDR2 FQGTGA. Trimming left V 4 bases short and J 4 bases short, with 13 bases between. CDR3 length: 14 amino acids. Measured with immunoSEQ multiplex PCR; TCRdb has only the in-frame clones, and not every one. The sample lists 25,000 to 35,000 clones, approximately 90% occurring once. The clonotype was recovered from a woman in her thirties or forties with lung cancer. The J gene is TRBJ1-1, the V gene TRBV7-3, with a tentative D call TRBD1 (5 bases). The sequencing sample was made of PBMCs. The CDR3 is CASSYSGPSTEAFF. The CDR3 bases are TGTGCCAGCAGCTACTCGGGACCGAGCACTGAAGCTTTCTTT. Looking up the rest from reference TRBV7-3 and TRBJ1-1 gives the full variable domain: GAGVSQTPSNKVTEKGKYVELRCDPISGHTALYWYRQSLGQGPEFLIYFQGTGAADDSGLPNDRFFAVRPEGSVSTLKIQRTERGDSAVYLCASSYSGPSTEAFFGQGTRLTVV.